Below, 24 T cell receptor beta chains from the same sample are listed, as sequenced in a study of cytomegalovirus exposure and HLA in healthy donors. Primers included in the PCR were 60 Vbeta and 13 Jbeta primers. TCRdb's table, derived via immunoSEQ multiplex PCR, lists solely in-frame clones and lacks some. The repertoire holds 45,000 to 60,000 clones, with around three quarters as singletons. Sequencing was done on a sample of PBMCs. The origin of the receptors is a man aged 25 to 40 in good health and CMV-seropositive.

The chain carries TRBV11-2 and TRBJ2-5; D remains ambiguous. Germline-derived CDR1 and CDR2 are SGHAT and FQNNGV. V gave up 5 bases and J gave up 0 bases, with 10 bases separating them. The length of the CDR3 is 14 residues. CDR3 DNA: TGTGCCAGCAGCCTACGGAGTAACCAAGAGACCCAGTACTTC. Residues: CASSLRSNQETQYF.

The table lists this clone with a few counts. V is TRBV6-1 and J is TRBJ2-2, with TRBD1 matching over 9 bases. The CDR3 has 15 residues. Germline V gene lookup returns CDR1 MNHNS and CDR2 SASEGT. V was pared by 5 bases and J by 5 bases, with 6 bases of the junction left unmatched. In nucleotides, the CDR3 is TGTGCCAGCAGTATCGGACAGGGGATAACCGGGGAGCTGTTTTTT. Translated, it gives CASSIGQGITGELFF.

The rearrangement joins TRBV30 to TRBJ1-5; 7 bases agree with TRBD1. CDR1 is GTSNPN, CDR2 SVGIG, per germline (reference sequence). The CDR3 covers 17 residues. Germline trimming cut 2 bases from V and 0 bases from J; bases unmatched to any gene: 10. Here the CDR3 reads CAWSIAGGLYSNQPQHF. The CDR3 DNA reads as TGTGCCTGGAGTATAGCAGGGGGACTTTATAGCAATCAGCCCCAGCATTTT.

This chain uses TRBV18 with TRBJ2-3; 7 bases line up with TRBD1. Trimming removed 3 bases from V and 4 bases from J; junction bases left unmatched: 4. This CDR3 is built from 14 residues. CDR1 is KGHSH, CDR2 LQKENI, per germline. CDR3 loop: CASSPGQGADTQYF. The DNA of the CDR3 is TGTGCCAGCTCACCGGGCCAGGGGGCAGATACGCAGTATTTT.

This chain connects TRBV5-4 to TRBJ2-3, with TRBD2 matching 10 bases. After removal of 5 bases from V and 3 bases from J, the junction contained 3 bases not matched to a gene. The CDR3 runs to 14 residues. CDR1 is SGHNT and CDR2 is YYREEE in the germline V gene (reference sequence). The CDR3 sequence is CASSSGGSTDTQYF. CDR3 sequence (DNA): TGTGCCAGCAGTAGCGGGGGGTCGACAGATACGCAGTATTTT.

The chain uses TRBV5-1 and TRBJ2-2, with 8 nucleotides matching TRBD1. The CDR3 has 18 amino acids. CDR1 is SGHRS and CDR2 is YFSETQ in the germline V gene. With V trimmed by 2 bases and J by 5 bases, 14 bases remained unmatched. The CDR3 loop reads CASSLLNTGGKRTGELFF. The CDR3 DNA sequence: TGCGCCAGCAGCTTACTGAATACAGGGGGAAAAAGGACCGGGGAGCTGTTTTTT.

The chain joins TRBV9 to TRBJ2-7; 11 nucleotides agree with TRBD2. The germline CDR1 and CDR2 sequences are SGDLS and YYNGEE. The length of the CDR3 is 15 residues. V dropped 3 bases and J dropped 0; count of bases not matched to a gene: 2. The DNA of the CDR3 is TGTGCCAGCAGCGCTAGCGGGGGGATCTCCTACGAGCAGTACTTC. This sequence encodes CASSASGGISYEQYF.

This sequence joins TRBV7-3 and TRBJ1-1; TRBD1 might be the D (5 bases). The CDR3 covers 14 residues. Trimming cost V 2 bases and J 3 bases, with 10 bases left between them. The germline gives CDR1 SGHTA, CDR2 FQGTGA. In DNA, the CDR3 is TGTGCCAGCAGCTTAGGGGCCTCCTACACTGAAGCTTTCTTT. Its protein product is CASSLGASYTEAFF.

The V call is TRBV7-3, the J call TRBJ2-4; 14 bases match TRBD2. Germline trimming cut 2 bases from V and 0 bases from J; bases unmatched to any gene: 12. This CDR3 is built from 21 residues. Germline loops: CDR1 SGHTA, CDR2 FQGTGA. In nucleotides, the CDR3 is TGTGCCAGCAGCTTACAGGGGACTAGCGGGGGCCCAACCCTAGCCAAAAACATTCAGTACTTC. Amino acid sequence: CASSLQGTSGGPTLAKNIQYF.

The chain employs TRBV5-4 and TRBJ2-7; D gene ambiguous. CDR1 and CDR2 (germline): SGHNT, YYREEE (reference sequence). The CDR3 contains 14 residues. The V end lost 1 base, the J end lost 2 bases, and 10 bases lay between the germline ends. The CDR3 loop is CASSLNYGAYEQYF. In nucleotides, the CDR3 is TGTGCCAGCAGCTTGAATTACGGAGCCTACGAGCAGTACTTC.

CDR3 protein: CATSDRQGGLQFF. DNA of the CDR3: TGTGCCACCAGCGACCGACAGGGAGGTTTACAGTTCTTC. The chain employs TRBV15 and TRBJ2-1, with D perhaps matching TRBD1 (7 bases). Germline V gives CDR1 LNHNV, CDR2 YYDKDF (reference sequence). The CDR3 loop spans 13 amino acids. V lost 5 bases, J lost 13 bases, and 18 bases lay in between.

CDR3 amino acids: CASSLGGSTNYGYTF. CDR3 sequence (DNA): TGCGCCAGCAGCTTGGGTGGCAGTACTAACTATGGCTACACCTTC. The rearrangement links TRBV5-1 to TRBJ1-2, with D unclear. Trimming left V 0 bases short and J 0 bases short, with 9 bases between. The CDR3 is 15 residues long. Germline V gives CDR1 SGHRS, CDR2 YFSETQ. Complete variable domain (other parts from reference TRBV5-1 and TRBJ1-2): KAGVTQTPRYLIKTRGQQVTLSCSPISGHRSVSWYQQTPGQGLQFLFEYFSETQRNKGNFPGRFSGRQFSNSRSEMNVSTLELGDSALYLCASSLGGSTNYGYTFGSGTRLTVV.

The J gene is TRBJ2-6, the V gene TRBV18, with a possible D match to TRBD1 (5 bases). V was clipped by 6 bases and J by 14 bases, with 17 bases between them. Per germline, CDR1 KGHSH and CDR2 LQKENI. This CDR3 spans 13 amino acids. This chain's CDR3 is CASSQALDSFLTF. The CDR3 DNA follows: TGTGCCAGCTCCCAAGCCCTCGACAGTTTCCTGACTTTC.

This clone came up a few times. The chain recombines TRBV4-1 with TRBJ1-3; 8 bases are shared with TRBD1. CDR1 MGHRA and CDR2 YSYEKL come from the germline V gene. Germline trimming cut 3 bases from V and 6 bases from J; bases unmatched to any gene: 10. This CDR3 has 16 residues. The CDR3 bases are TGCGCCAGCAGCCAGTTGACAGGGGTGGGGGAAAACACCATATATTTT. It translates to CASSQLTGVGENTIYF.

This chain connects TRBV7-9 to TRBJ2-3; the D is unclear. This CDR3 has 14 amino acids. The germline gives CDR1 SEHNR, CDR2 FQNEAQ (reference sequence). Trimming left V 4 bases short and J 0 bases short, with 8 bases between. The CDR3: CASSSMASTDTQYF. DNA of the CDR3: TGTGCCAGCAGCTCGATGGCTAGCACAGATACGCAGTATTTT. The variable domain in full, completed from reference TRBV7-9 and TRBJ2-3, reads DTGVSQNPRHKITKRGQNVTFRCDPISEHNRLYWYRQTLGQGPEFLTYFQNEAQLEKSRLLSDRFSAERPKGSFSTLEIQRTEQGDSAMYLCASSSMASTDTQYFGPGTRLTVL.

The rearrangement uses TRBV6-6 and TRBJ2-7; possibly TRBD1 for D (5 bases). The CDR3 runs 11 residues. CDR1 is MNHNY and CDR2 is SVGAGI in the germline V gene (reference sequence). The V and J ends lost 6 bases and 7 bases respectively, with 10 bases between them. The CDR3 loop reads CASSRDGEQYF. The CDR3 nucleotides are TGTGCCAGCAGCAGGGATGGGGAGCAGTACTTC.

CDR3 sequence: CASSSWDRAYGYTF. The CDR3 bases are TGTGCCAGCAGTTCATGGGACAGGGCTTATGGCTACACCTTC. This chain uses TRBV27 with TRBJ1-2; 9 bases match TRBD1. Trimming removed 4 bases from V and 5 bases from J; junction bases left unmatched: 5. The CDR3 covers 14 residues. CDR1 is MNHEY and CDR2 is SMNVEV in the germline V gene (reference sequence).

The chain uses TRBV7-2 and TRBJ2-7; 11 bases line up with TRBD2. The CDR3 sequence is 15 residues long. V was pared by 1 base and J by 2 bases, with 1 base of the junction left unmatched. Germline V CDR1 and CDR2: SGHTA, FQGNSA. CDR3 in amino acids: CASSLVTSGAYEQYF. The CDR3 bases are TGTGCCAGCAGCTTAGTGACTAGCGGGGCCTACGAGCAGTACTTC.

The rearrangement uses TRBV2 and TRBJ2-2; D is unclear. V lost 6 bases and J 4 bases, leaving 6 bases between the germline ends. Germline V gene data show CDR1 as SNHLY and CDR2 as FYNNEI. The CDR3 spans 12 residues. CDR3 nucleotides: TGTGCCAGCAGGACAAGCACCGGGGAGCTGTTTTTT. Amino acid sequence: CASRTSTGELFF. Full variable domain (outside the CDR3, taken from reference TRBV2 and TRBJ2-2): EPEVTQTPSHQVTQMGQEVILRCVPISNHLYFYWYRQILGQKVEFLVSFYNNEISEKSEIFDDQFSVERPDGSNFTLKIRSTKLEDSAMYFCASRTSTGELFFGEGSRLTVL.

This clone has only a few counts. This sequence joins TRBV5-5 and TRBJ2-5, with 9 bases matching TRBD2. The ends lost 2 bases at V and 5 bases at J; junction bases unmatched: 7. The CDR3 consists of 15 residues. Germline CDR1 reads SGHKS; CDR2 reads YYEKEE (reference sequence). The DNA for the CDR3 is TGTGCCAGCAGCTTCTGGGCTAGCGGGGCGGAGACCCAGTACTTC. Its translation is CASSFWASGAETQYF.

This chain joins TRBV27 and TRBJ2-5; D perhaps matches TRBD1 (6 bases). The tail of the sequence fits TRBJ2-7 better, so the J call may be wrong. CDR3 size: 17 residues. Germline CDR1 reads MNHEY; CDR2 reads SMNVEV (reference sequence). The CDR3 DNA follows: TGTGCCAGCAGTTTATCGAGGGCAGGACCACAGGGAAACGAGCAGTACTTC. As protein: CASSLSRAGPQGNEQYF.

This clone was observed a few times. The chain combines TRBV6-1 with TRBJ1-2; D may be TRBD1 (6 bases). Germline assignment: CDR1 MNHNS and CDR2 SASEGT. Trimming removed 8 bases at V and 5 bases at J, with 18 bases between. The CDR3 is 14 residues long. CDR3 sequence reads: CASFSGQRGYGYTF. CDR3 sequence (DNA): TGTGCCAGCTTCTCAGGACAGCGAGGGTATGGCTACACCTTC.

The chain employs TRBV7-8 and TRBJ2-5, with no clear D. CDR3 length: 13 residues. Trimming took 1 base from V and 3 from J, leaving 6 bases between them. Germline V lookup: CDR1 SGHVS, CDR2 FQNEAQ. The CDR3 protein is CASSLDREETQYF. The CDR3 coding sequence is TGTGCCAGCAGCTTAGACCGGGAAGAGACCCAGTACTTC. The full variable domain, with the rest looked up from reference TRBV7-8 and TRBJ2-5, is GAGVSQSPRYKVAKRGQDVALRCDPISGHVSLFWYQQALGQGPEFLTYFQNEAQLDKSGLPSDRFFAERPEGSVSTLKIQRTQQEDSAVYLCASSLDREETQYFGPGTRLLVL.

The rearrangement links TRBV10-1 to TRBJ2-1; D is possibly TRBD1 (5 bases). Looked up from germline, CDR1 is WNHNN and CDR2 is SYGVQD (reference sequence). The CDR3 runs 15 residues. V lost 0 bases and J lost 4, with 10 bases in between. CDR3 in DNA: TGCGCCAGCAGTGAGTCGACTCGACAGTACAATGAGCAGTTCTTC. Protein product: CASSESTRQYNEQFF.